The 3 T cell receptor beta chains below come from one sample, sequenced in a study of shared clonotypes between healthy human individuals. Some clones are missing from TCRdb's copy, which holds only in-frame ones; the method was immunoSEQ multiplex PCR. Of 1.4 million or so clones in the sample, less than 99% are singletons; the top ten hold roughly 0.35%. The sample comprised naive CD4+ T cells sorted from blood. The subset here: CD45RA+ positively selected. These receptors all stem from a man aged 30 to 45 in good health.

The chain carries TRBV10-2 and TRBJ1-2; TRBD1 agrees at 8 bases. This CDR3 contains 15 residues. With V trimmed by 3 bases and J by 4 bases, 7 bases remained unmatched. Per germline, CDR1 WSHSY and CDR2 SAAADI. The CDR3 nucleotides are TGCGCCAGCAGTGATACGGACAGGGTTCGCTATGGCTACACCTTC. Its protein is CASSDTDRVRYGYTF.

The rearrangement links TRBV6-1 to TRBJ1-2; TRBD1 might be the D (6 bases). V lost 7 bases to trimming and J lost 2 bases, with 11 bases between them. Germline V gives CDR1 MNHNS, CDR2 SASEGT. The CDR3 covers 13 residues. CDR3 sequence: CASTFTGNYGYTF. As DNA, the CDR3 is TGTGCCAGCACCTTTACAGGGAACTATGGCTACACCTTC.

About this clone itself: Different DNA sequences within this sample yield the same CDR3. The chain links TRBV15 to TRBJ2-1; D is ambiguous. In germline, CDR1 is LNHNV, CDR2 YYDKDF (reference sequence). The length of the CDR3 is 12 residues. V was cut by 3 bases and J by 7 bases, with 7 bases left in between. CDR3 in amino acids: CATSRDPNEQFF. DNA for the CDR3: TGTGCCACCAGCAGGGACCCGAATGAGCAGTTCTTC.